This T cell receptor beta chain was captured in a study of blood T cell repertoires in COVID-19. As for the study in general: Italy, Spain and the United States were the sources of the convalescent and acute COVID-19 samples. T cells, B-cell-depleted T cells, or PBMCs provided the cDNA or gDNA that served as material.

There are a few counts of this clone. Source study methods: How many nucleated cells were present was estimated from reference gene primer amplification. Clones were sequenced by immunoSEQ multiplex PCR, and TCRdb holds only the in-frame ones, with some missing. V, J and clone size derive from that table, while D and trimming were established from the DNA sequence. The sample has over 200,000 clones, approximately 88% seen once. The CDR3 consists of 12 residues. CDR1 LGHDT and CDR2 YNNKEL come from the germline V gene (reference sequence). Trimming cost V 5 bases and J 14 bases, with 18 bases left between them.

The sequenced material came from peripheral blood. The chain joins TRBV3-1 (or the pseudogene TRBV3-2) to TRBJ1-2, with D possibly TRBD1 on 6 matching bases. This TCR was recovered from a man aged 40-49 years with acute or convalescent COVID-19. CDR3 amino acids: CASSSGDRGETF. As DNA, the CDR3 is TGTGCCAGCAGCTCAGGGGACCGAGGAGAAACCTTC.